The 3 T cell receptor beta chains below all came from one sample that was sequenced in a study of CD4+ T cells in melanoma. Sequencing was performed with immunoSEQ multiplex PCR; in TCRdb, only in-frame clones are kept and a portion is missing. The repertoire holds more than 20,000 clones, with 78% as singletons. The origin of the receptors is a human donor with melanoma.

The chain combines TRBV29-1 with TRBJ1-1; TRBD1 might be the D (5 bases). The CDR3 has 15 residues. CDR1 SQVTM and CDR2 ANQGSEA come from the germline V gene. V lost 5 bases, J lost 5 bases, and 21 bases lay in between. The CDR3 bases are TGCAGCGTTATCCCAGGGAATTTGGGGAGTACTGAAGCTTTCTTT. Translating it yields CSVIPGNLGSTEAFF.

CDR3 bases: TGTGCCAGCAGTTACCCCCAGGGTGCGATAGAGACCCAGTACTTC. Protein product: CASSYPQGAIETQYF. This rearrangement joins TRBV6-5 to TRBJ2-5; D is possibly TRBD1 (5 bases). Trimming removed 2 bases from V and 4 bases from J, with 14 bases in between. The CDR3 length is 15 residues. Germline-derived CDR1 and CDR2 are MNHEY and SVGAGI.

The rearrangement joins TRBV7-6 to TRBJ2-3, with 12 bases that match TRBD2. After removal of 1 base from V and 1 base from J, the junction contained 3 bases not matched to a gene. The germline V gene has CDR1 SGHVS and CDR2 FNYEAQ. The CDR3 totals 17 residues. The CDR3 is CASSLDSSGGGTDTQYF. As DNA, the CDR3 is TGTGCCAGCAGCTTAGATTCTAGCGGGGGGGGCACAGATACGCAGTATTTT.